Described below is a single TCR beta chain sequence and its context. The antigen remains undetermined. The CDR3 consists of 18 residues. The germline CDR1 and CDR2 sequences are SGHNT and YYREEE (reference sequence). This entry belongs to a study of CXCR3-negative and CXCR3-positive naive CD8 T cells. Points from the study as a whole: After cryopreservation, CXCR3 expression dropped partially; most assays used fresh PBMCs.

Through 5' RACE with UMI labels, the TRB cDNA libraries were prepared. TCRdb derives one entry per CDR3 protein from the 5' RACE reads, leaving out DNA. This repertoire includes about 130,000 distinct CDR3 sequences. V usage is TRBV5-4 and J usage is TRBJ2-5; TCRdb's D call of TRBD2 is untestable without DNA. Source material: naive CXCR3- CD8+ T cells from blood. Sample subset: CD45RO-CCR7+CD27+CD95- naive CD8+ T cells lacking CXCR3 (TNR3-). The source is a human donor in good health. Some clones in this sample may be carry-over from other donors' samples. CDR3 residues: CASSLSLLAGDVVETQYF. The variable domain in full, with the rest retrieved from reference TRBV5-4 and TRBJ2-5, is ETGVTQSPTHLIKTRGQQVTLRCSSQSGHNTVSWYQQALGQGPQFIFQYYREEENGRGNFPPRFSGLQFPNYSSELNVNALELDDSALYLCASSLSLLAGDVVETQYFGPGTRLLVL.